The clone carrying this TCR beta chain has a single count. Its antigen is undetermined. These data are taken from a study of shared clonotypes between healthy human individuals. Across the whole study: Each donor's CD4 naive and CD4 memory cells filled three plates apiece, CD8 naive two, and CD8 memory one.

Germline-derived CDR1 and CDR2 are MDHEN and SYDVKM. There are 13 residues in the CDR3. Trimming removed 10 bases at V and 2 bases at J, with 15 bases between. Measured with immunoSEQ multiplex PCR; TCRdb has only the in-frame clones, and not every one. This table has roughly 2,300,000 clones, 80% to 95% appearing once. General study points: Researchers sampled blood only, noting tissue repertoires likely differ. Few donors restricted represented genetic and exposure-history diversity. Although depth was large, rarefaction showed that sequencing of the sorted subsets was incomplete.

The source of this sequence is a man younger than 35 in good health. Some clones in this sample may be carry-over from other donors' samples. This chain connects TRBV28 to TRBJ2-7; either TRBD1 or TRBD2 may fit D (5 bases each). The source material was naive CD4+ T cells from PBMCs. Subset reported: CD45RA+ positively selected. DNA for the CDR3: TGTGCCATCCGGAGGCCGGGGCCCTACGAGCAGTACTTC. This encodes CAIRRPGPYEQYF.